One sample yielded the 5 T cell receptor beta chains listed below, sequenced in a study of T cell responses to AZD1222 COVID-19 vaccine. Generated by immunoSEQ multiplex PCR, the TCRdb table keeps only in-frame clones and is missing some. The table shows about 140,000 clones, with approximately 87% occurring only once. The sequences come from peripheral blood, collected 28 days after the second AZD1222 dose. The origin of the receptors is an adult who received the AZD1222 COVID-19 vaccine.

This rearrangement joins TRBV19 to TRBJ2-2; possibly TRBD2 for D (6 bases). V was shortened by 3 bases and J by 1 base, with 12 bases between the two germline ends. The CDR3 totals 16 residues. CDR1 is LNHDA, CDR2 SQIVND, per germline (reference sequence). DNA of the CDR3: TGTGCCAGTAGTATGTCCCGCGGGGTGAACACCGGGGAGCTGTTTTTT. This encodes CASSMSRGVNTGELFF.

The rearrangement uses TRBV5-1 and TRBJ1-3; TRBD1 matches at 7 bases. There are 16 residues in the CDR3. Germline CDR1 and CDR2: SGHRS and YFSETQ. With 2 bases clipped from V and 0 bases from J, the junction kept 5 bases outside the gene matches. CDR3 nucleotide sequence: TGCGCCAGCAGCTTAGGGACAGCGAGCTCTGGAAACACCATATATTTT. Translated, it gives CASSLGTASSGNTIYF.

The chain couples TRBV5-1 to TRBJ1-2; possible D gene TRBD1, 5 bases. Germline lookup yields CDR1 SGHRS and CDR2 YFSETQ. The CDR3 spans 13 residues. V gave up 4 bases and J gave up 1 base, with 8 bases separating them. Written as DNA, the CDR3 is TGCGCCAGCAGCCCCGACAGTAACTATGGCTACACCTTC. This gives the protein CASSPDSNYGYTF.

V is TRBV11-1 and J is TRBJ2-1, with a tentative D call TRBD2 (5 bases). V was pared by 5 bases and J by 8 bases, with 13 bases between. Germline assignment: CDR1 SGHAT and CDR2 FQDESV (reference sequence). The length of the CDR3 is 13 residues. The DNA of the CDR3 is TGTGCCAGCAGCCCTCGCTGGGGAGATGAGCAGTTCTTC. It codes for CASSPRWGDEQFF.

V is TRBV5-6 and J is TRBJ1-2; D is ambiguous. Trimming stripped 3 bases from V and 3 bases from J, with 15 bases between. CDR1 is SGHDT and CDR2 is YYEEEE in the germline V gene. The CDR3 is 15 residues long. As DNA, the CDR3 is TGTGCCAGCAGCTCCACCGAAACCTTCTACTATGGCTACACCTTC. Amino acids: CASSSTETFYYGYTF. Supplemented by reference TRBV5-6 and TRBJ1-2, the full variable domain reads DAGVTQSPTHLIKTRGQQVTLRCSPKSGHDTVSWYQQALGQGPQFIFQYYEEEERQRGNFPDRFSGHQFPNYSSELNVNALLLGDSALYLCASSSTETFYYGYTFGSGTRLTVV.